The entry below gives a single T cell receptor beta chain sequence along with its context. Its target is not known. High-throughput TCR beta sequencing covered peripheral CD8+ and CD4+ T cells. The RNA input was roughly 0.5 to 1 ug, and it was reverse transcribed with random hexamers. TCR beta CDR3 was amplified by immunoSEQ covering 54 Vbeta and 13 Jbeta. TCRdb called the immunoSEQ multiplex PCR reads again in MiXCR, with one record for every CDR3 protein. Of 210,000 or so distinct CDR3 sequences in the sample, about 94% are singletons; the top ten hold 0.15% to 0.2%. This entry is derived from a study of CD8 T cells in Susac syndrome. General study points: Clonal expansion was missing from Susac syndrome CD4+ T cell repertoires.

The CDR3 runs to 14 residues. Germline V gene sequence: CDR1 DFQATT, CDR2 SNEGSKA (reference sequence). J lost 2 bases, V lost 3 bases, and 4 bases had no gene match. The chain uses TRBV20-1 and TRBJ2-7; TRBD1 agrees at 10 bases. Specimen: CD4+ T cells from PBMCs. The TCR was taken from a human donor with Susac syndrome. CDR3 loop: CSAREGQGAYEQYF. CDR3 DNA sequence: TGCAGTGCTAGGGAAGGACAGGGGGCCTACGAGCAGTACTTC.